The rows below give T cell receptor beta chains drawn from one sample of a study of T cell repertoires in ileal Crohn's disease. The method was immunoSEQ multiplex PCR; TCRdb's version includes in-frame clones alone and lacks a portion of them. This table holds fewer than 3,000 clones, 79% found once. The specimen sequenced was ileal tissue. All receptors derive from an adult with Crohn's disease. Each CDR3 is given with its conserved first and last residue. Fields, in order: J gene, clone size, D gene, V gene, CDR3 protein, CDR3 DNA. The D gene is left open where the match is weak. Expanded clones get a size class; other rows say once, few or many, or leave the size out.

J gene: TRBJ2-1
clone size: few
D gene: TRBD2
V gene: TRBV7-2
CDR3 protein: CASSSIPSGSNEQFF
CDR3 DNA: TGTGCCAGCAGCTCGATCCCTAGCGGGAGCAATGAGCAGTTCTTC

J gene: TRBJ2-7
clone size: -
D gene: -
V gene: TRBV6-1
CDR3 protein: CASMATTGASYEQYF
CDR3 DNA: TGTGCCAGCATGGCCACGACAGGAGCCTCCTACGAGCAGTACTTC

J gene: TRBJ2-7
clone size: -
D gene: -
V gene: TRBV5-1
CDR3 protein: CASSLVSGTYEQYF
CDR3 DNA: TGCGCCAGCAGCTTGGTTAGCGGAACCTACGAGCAGTACTTC

J gene: TRBJ2-5
clone size: few
D gene: TRBD2
V gene: TRBV5-4
CDR3 protein: CASSAGLAGTKTQYF
CDR3 DNA: TGTGCCAGCAGCGCGGGACTAGCGGGAACCAAGACCCAGTACTTC

J gene: TRBJ1-1
clone size: -
D gene: -
V gene: TRBV7-3
CDR3 protein: CASSLGHSNTEAFF
CDR3 DNA: TGTGCCAGCAGCTTAGGACACTCGAACACTGAAGCTTTCTTT

J gene: TRBJ1-1
clone size: -
D gene: -
V gene: TRBV6-5
CDR3 protein: CASISRQTNTEAFF
CDR3 DNA: TGTGCCAGCATCTCACGACAGACGAACACTGAAGCTTTCTTT

J gene: TRBJ2-2
clone size: -
D gene: -
V gene: TRBV6-5
CDR3 protein: CASSVSTGELFF
CDR3 DNA: TGTGCCAGCAGTGTAAGCACCGGGGAGCTGTTTTTT

J gene: TRBJ2-7
clone size: -
D gene: TRBD1
V gene: TRBV6-6
CDR3 protein: CASTDRGREYEQYF
CDR3 DNA: TGTGCCAGCACCGACAGGGGGCGCGAATACGAGCAGTACTTC

J gene: TRBJ2-7
clone size: -
D gene: TRBD2
V gene: TRBV18
CDR3 protein: CASSPMTSSKYEQYF
CDR3 DNA: TGTGCCAGCTCACCAATGACTAGCAGTAAGTACGAGCAGTACTTC

J gene: TRBJ1-1
clone size: once
D gene: -
V gene: TRBV11-2
CDR3 protein: CASSPWGGQMNTEAFF
CDR3 DNA: TGTGCCAGCAGCCCCTGGGGGGGACAAATGAACACTGAAGCTTTCTTT

J gene: TRBJ2-7
clone size: -
D gene: TRBD1
V gene: TRBV6-1
CDR3 protein: CASSVQGGSSYEQYF
CDR3 DNA: TGTGCCAGCAGTGTACAGGGGGGAAGCTCCTACGAGCAGTACTTC

J gene: TRBJ2-7
clone size: -
D gene: TRBD2
V gene: TRBV7-9
CDR3 protein: CASSFPSGPYEQYF
CDR3 DNA: TGTGCCAGCAGCTTCCCTAGCGGGCCCTACGAGCAGTACTTC

J gene: TRBJ2-6
clone size: -
D gene: -
V gene: TRBV21-1
CDR3 protein: CASINIGLRHASGANVLTF
CDR3 DNA: TGTGCCAGCATCAATATCGGCCTAAGACATGCCTCTGGGGCCAACGTCCTGACTTTC